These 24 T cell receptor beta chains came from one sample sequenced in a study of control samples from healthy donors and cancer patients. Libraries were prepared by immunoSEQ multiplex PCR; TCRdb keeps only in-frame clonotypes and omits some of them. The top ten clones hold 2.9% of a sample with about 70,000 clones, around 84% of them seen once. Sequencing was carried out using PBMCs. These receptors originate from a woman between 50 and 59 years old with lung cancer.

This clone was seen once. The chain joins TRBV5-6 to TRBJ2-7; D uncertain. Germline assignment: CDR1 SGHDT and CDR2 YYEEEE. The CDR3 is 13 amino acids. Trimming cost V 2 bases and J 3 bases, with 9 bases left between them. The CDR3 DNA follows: TGTGCCAGCAGCTTCCTAGGCCGCTACGAGCAGTACTTC. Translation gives CASSFLGRYEQYF.

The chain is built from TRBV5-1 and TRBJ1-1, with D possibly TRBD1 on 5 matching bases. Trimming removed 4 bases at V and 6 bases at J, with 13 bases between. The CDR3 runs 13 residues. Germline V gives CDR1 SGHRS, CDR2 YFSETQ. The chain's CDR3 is CASSPEGRAEAFF. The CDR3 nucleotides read TGCGCCAGCAGCCCAGAGGGCAGGGCTGAAGCTTTCTTT.

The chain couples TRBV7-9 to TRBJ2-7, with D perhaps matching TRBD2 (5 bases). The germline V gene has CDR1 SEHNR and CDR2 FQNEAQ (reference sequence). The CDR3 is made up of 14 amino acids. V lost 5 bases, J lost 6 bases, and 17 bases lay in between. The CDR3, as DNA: TGTGCCAGCAGCCCCACGGGATCCCGGGGCGAGCAGTACTTC. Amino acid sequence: CASSPTGSRGEQYF.

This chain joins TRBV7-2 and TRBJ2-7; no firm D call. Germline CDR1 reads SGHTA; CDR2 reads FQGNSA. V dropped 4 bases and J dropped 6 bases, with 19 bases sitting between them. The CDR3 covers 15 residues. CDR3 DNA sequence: TGTGCCAGCAGCTCCAGCCCCCGAAGCGCCGGCGAGCAGTACTTC. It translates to CASSSSPRSAGEQYF.

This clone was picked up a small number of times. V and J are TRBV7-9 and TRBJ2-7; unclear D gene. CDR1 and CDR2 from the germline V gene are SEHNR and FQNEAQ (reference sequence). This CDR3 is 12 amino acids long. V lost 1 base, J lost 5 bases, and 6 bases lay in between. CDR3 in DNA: TGTGCCAGCAGCTTAGATGGGGACGAGCAGTACTTC. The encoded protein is CASSLDGDEQYF. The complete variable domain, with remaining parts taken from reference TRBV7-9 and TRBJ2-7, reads DTGVSQNPRHKITKRGQNVTFRCDPISEHNRLYWYRQTLGQGPEFLTYFQNEAQLEKSRLLSDRFSAERPKGSFSTLEIQRTEQGDSAMYLCASSLDGDEQYFGPGTRLTVT.

The CDR3 nucleotides read TGTGCCAGCAGCGCCCCGGAGGGTAACAGGGGGCTCATCGCTCGTGAAAAACTGTTTTTT. This encodes CASSAPEGNRGLIAREKLFF. This chain links TRBV21-1 with TRBJ1-4; TRBD1 is taken as the D call from the table, unchecked against the DNA. TRBV21-1 is given as a pseudogene. This CDR3 spans 20 amino acids.

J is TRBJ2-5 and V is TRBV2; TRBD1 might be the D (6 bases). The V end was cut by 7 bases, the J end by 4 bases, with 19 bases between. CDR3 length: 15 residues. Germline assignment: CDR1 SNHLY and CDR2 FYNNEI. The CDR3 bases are TGTGCCAGCACGGAGCAGGGGCGGGTTGGAGAGACCCAGTACTTC. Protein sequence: CASTEQGRVGETQYF.

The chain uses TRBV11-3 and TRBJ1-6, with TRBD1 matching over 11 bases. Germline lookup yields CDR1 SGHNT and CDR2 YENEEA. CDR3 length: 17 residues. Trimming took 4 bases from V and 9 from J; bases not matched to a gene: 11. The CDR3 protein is CASSSALGTGGASPLHF. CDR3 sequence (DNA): TGTGCCAGCAGCTCAGCCCTCGGGACAGGGGGGGCTTCACCCCTCCACTTT.

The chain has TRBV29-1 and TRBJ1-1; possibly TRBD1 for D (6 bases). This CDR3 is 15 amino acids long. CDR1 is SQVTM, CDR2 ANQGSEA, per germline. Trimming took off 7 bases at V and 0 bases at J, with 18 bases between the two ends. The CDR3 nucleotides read TGCAGCGCCGAACGAGGGGGGATTATGAACACTGAAGCTTTCTTT. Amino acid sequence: CSAERGGIMNTEAFF.

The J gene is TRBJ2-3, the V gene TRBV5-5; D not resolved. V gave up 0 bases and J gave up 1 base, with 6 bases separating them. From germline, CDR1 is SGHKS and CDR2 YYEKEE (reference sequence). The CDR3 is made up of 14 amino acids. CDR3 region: CASSLDSRTDTQYF. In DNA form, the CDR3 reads TGTGCCAGCAGCTTGGACAGCCGCACAGATACGCAGTATTTT.

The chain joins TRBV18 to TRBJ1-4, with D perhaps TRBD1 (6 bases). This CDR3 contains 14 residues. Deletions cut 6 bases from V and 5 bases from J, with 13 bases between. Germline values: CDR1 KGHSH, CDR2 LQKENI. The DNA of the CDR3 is TGTGCCAGCTCGGAGGACAGACGCAATGAAAAACTGTTTTTT. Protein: CASSEDRRNEKLFF.

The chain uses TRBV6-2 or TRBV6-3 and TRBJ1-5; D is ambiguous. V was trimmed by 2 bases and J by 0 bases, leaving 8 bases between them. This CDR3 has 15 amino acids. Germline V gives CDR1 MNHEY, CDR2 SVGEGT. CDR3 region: CASSYGQVSNQPQHF. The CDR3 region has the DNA TGTGCCAGCAGTTACGGGCAGGTTAGCAATCAGCCCCAGCATTTT.

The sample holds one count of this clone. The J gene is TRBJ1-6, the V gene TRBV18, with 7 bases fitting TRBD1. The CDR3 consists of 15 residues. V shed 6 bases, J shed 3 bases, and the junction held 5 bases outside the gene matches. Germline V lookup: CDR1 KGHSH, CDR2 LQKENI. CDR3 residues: CASSPGTVYNSPLHF. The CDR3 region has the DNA TGTGCCAGCTCGCCAGGGACAGTCTATAATTCACCCCTCCACTTT.

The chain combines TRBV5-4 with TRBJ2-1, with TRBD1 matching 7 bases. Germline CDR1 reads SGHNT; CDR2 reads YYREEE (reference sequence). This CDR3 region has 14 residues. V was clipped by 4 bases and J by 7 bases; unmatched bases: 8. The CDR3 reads CASSPRTGSNEQFF. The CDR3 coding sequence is TGTGCCAGCAGCCCCCGGACAGGTTCTAATGAGCAGTTCTTC.

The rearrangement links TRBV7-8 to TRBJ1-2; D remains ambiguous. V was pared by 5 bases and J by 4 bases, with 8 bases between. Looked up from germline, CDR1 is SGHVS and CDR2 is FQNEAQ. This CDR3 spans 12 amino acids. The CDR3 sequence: CASSQNSYGYTF. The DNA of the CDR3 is TGTGCCAGCAGCCAGAACAGCTATGGCTACACCTTC.

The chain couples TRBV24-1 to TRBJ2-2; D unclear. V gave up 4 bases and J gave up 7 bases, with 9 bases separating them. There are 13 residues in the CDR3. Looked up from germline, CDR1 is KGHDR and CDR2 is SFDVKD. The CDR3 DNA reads TGTGCCACCAGTGAGTCCAGAGGCGGGGAGCTGTTTTTT. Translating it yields CATSESRGGELFF.

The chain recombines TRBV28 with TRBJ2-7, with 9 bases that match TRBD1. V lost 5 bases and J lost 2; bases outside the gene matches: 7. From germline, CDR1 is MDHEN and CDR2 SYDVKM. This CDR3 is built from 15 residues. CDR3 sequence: CASSGGTGYTYEQYF. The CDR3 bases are TGTGCCAGCAGTGGAGGGACAGGGTATACCTACGAGCAGTACTTC.

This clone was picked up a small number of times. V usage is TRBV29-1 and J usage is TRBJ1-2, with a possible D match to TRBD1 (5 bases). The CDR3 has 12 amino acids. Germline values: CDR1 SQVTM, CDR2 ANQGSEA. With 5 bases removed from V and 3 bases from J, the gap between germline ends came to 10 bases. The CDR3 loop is CSVKGDDYGYTF. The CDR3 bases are TGCAGCGTTAAAGGGGATGACTATGGCTACACCTTC.

The CDR3 DNA reads as TGTGCCAGCAGCCCAGACGGTAGGGGGCCCGGGGAGCTGTTTTTT. Protein product: CASSPDGRGPGELFF. The gene calls are TRBV9 and TRBJ2-2, with TRBD1 matching 7 bases. Per germline, CDR1 SGDLS and CDR2 YYNGEE. CDR3 length: 15 residues. V trimming: 4 bases; J trimming: 6 bases; junction bases outside the gene matches: 9.

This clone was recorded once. This CDR3 reads CASKGQGAMGEQYF. The CDR3, as DNA: TGTGCCAGTAAAGGACAGGGGGCGATGGGCGAGCAGTACTTC. The V gene is TRBV6-5, the J gene TRBJ2-7; the match to TRBD1 covers 11 bases. The CDR3 loop spans 14 amino acids. Trimming took 9 bases from V and 6 from J; bases not matched to a gene: 10. The germline V gene encodes CDR1 MNHEY and CDR2 SVGAGI.

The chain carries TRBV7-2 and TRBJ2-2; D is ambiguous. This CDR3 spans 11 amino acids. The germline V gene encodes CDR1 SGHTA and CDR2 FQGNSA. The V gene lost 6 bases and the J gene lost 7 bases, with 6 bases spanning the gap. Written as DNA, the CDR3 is TGTGCCAGCAGTCAGAACGGGGAGCTGTTTTTT. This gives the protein CASSQNGELFF.

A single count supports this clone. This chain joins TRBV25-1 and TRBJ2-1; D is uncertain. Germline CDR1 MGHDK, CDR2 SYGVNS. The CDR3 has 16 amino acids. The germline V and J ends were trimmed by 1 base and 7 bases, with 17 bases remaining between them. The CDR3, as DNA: TGTGCCAGCAGTGAATCGGCGCTCGTGGTTTGGAATGAGCAGTTCTTC. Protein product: CASSESALVVWNEQFF.

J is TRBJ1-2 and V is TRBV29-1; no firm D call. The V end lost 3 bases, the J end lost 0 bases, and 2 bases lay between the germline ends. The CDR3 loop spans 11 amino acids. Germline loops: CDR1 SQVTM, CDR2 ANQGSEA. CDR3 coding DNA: TGCAGCGTTGAGTCTAACTATGGCTACACCTTC. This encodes CSVESNYGYTF.

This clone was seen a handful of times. The CDR3 DNA follows: TGTGCCAGCAGTTGGGACAGGACGAACACCGGGGAGCTGTTTTTT. Residues: CASSWDRTNTGELFF. V and J are TRBV5-4 and TRBJ2-2, with TRBD1 matching 8 bases. V lost 5 bases to trimming and J lost 0 bases; unmatched junction nucleotides: 3. Germline V gives CDR1 SGHNT, CDR2 YYREEE (reference sequence). CDR3 length: 15 amino acids.